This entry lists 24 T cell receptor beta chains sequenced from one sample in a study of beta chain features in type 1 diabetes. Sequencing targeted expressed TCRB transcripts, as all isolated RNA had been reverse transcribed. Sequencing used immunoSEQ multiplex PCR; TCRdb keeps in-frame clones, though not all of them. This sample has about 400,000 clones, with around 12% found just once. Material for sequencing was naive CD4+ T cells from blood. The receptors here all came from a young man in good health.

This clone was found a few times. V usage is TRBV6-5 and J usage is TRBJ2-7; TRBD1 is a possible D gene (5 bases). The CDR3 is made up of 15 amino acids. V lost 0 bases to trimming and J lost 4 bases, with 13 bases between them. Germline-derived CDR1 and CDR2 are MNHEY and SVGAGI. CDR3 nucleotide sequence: TGTGCCAGCAGTTACTCTTCTACTTCAGGGTACGAGCAGTACTTC. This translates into CASSYSSTSGYEQYF.

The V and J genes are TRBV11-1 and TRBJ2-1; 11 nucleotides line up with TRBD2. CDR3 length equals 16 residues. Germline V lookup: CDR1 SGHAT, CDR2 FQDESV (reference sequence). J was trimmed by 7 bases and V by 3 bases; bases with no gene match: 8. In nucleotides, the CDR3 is TGTGCCAGCAGCTTTGGTACTAGCGGGAGTGAAAATGAGCAGTTCTTC. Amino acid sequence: CASSFGTSGSENEQFF.

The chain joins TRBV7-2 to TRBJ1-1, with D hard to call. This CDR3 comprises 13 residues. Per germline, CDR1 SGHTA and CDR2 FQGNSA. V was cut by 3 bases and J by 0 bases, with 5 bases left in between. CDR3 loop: CASSFAVNTEAFF. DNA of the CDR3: TGTGCCAGCAGCTTCGCAGTGAACACTGAAGCTTTCTTT.

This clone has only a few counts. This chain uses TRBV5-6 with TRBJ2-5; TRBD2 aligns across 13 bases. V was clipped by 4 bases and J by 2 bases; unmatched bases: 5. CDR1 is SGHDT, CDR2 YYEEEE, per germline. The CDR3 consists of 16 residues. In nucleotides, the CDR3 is TGTGCCAGCAGCAAGGGACTAGCGGGGATACAAGAGACCCAGTACTTC. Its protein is CASSKGLAGIQETQYF.

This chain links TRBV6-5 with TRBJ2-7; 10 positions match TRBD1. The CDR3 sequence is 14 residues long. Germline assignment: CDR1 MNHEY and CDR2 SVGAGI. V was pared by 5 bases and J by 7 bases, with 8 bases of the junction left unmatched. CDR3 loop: CASSRQGALGEQYF. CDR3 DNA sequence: TGTGCCAGCAGTAGACAGGGGGCATTGGGGGAGCAGTACTTC.

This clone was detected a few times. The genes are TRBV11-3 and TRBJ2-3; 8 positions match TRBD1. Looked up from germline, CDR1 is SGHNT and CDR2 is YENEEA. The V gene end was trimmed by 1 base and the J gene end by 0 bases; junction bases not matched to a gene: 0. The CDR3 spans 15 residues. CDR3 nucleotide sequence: TGTGCCAGCAGCTTAGGGGACAGGAGCACAGATACGCAGTATTTT. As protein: CASSLGDRSTDTQYF.

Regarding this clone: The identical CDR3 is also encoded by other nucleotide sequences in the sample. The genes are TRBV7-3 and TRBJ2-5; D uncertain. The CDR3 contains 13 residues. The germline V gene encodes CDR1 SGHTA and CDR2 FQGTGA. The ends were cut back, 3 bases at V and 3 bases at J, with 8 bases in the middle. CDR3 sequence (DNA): TGTGCCAGCAGCTTGAGCCGGGAAGAGACCCAGTACTTC. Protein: CASSLSREETQYF.

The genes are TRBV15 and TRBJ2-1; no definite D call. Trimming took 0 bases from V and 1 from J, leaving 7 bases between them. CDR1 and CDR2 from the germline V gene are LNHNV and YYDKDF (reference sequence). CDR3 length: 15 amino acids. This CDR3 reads CATSRESGSYNEQFF. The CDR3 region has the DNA TGTGCCACCAGCAGAGAATCAGGTTCCTACAATGAGCAGTTCTTC.

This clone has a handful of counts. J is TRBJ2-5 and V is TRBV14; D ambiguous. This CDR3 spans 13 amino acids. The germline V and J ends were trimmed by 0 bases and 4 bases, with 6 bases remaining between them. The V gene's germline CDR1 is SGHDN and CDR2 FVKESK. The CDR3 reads CASSQELRETQYF. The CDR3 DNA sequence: TGTGCCAGCAGCCAAGAACTAAGAGAGACCCAGTACTTC.

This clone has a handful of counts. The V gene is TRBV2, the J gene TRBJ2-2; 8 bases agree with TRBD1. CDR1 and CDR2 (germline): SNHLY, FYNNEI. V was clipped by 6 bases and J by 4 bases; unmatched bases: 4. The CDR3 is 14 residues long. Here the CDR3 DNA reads TGTGCCAGCAGGGACAGGGTGACCACCGGGGAGCTGTTTTTT. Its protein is CASRDRVTTGELFF.

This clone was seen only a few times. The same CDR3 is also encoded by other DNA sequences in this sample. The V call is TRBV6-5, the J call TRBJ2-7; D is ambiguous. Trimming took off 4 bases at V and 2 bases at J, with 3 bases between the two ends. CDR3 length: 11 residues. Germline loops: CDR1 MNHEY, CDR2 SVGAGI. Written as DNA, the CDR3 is TGTGCCAGCAGTTCTCCCTACGAGCAGTACTTC. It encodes CASSSPYEQYF.

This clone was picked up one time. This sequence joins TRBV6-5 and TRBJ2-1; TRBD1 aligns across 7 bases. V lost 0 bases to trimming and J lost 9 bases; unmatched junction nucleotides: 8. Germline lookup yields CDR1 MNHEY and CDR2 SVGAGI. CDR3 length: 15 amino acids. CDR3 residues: CASSYSPTGNREQFF. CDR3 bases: TGTGCCAGCAGTTACTCGCCGACAGGGAATCGTGAGCAGTTCTTC.

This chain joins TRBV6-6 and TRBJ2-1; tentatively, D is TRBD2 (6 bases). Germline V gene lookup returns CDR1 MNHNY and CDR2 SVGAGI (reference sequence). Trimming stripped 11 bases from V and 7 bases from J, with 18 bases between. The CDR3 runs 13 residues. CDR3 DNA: TGTGCCCACCGGGGGAGGCGTGAGAATGAGCAGTTCTTC. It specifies CAHRGRRENEQFF.

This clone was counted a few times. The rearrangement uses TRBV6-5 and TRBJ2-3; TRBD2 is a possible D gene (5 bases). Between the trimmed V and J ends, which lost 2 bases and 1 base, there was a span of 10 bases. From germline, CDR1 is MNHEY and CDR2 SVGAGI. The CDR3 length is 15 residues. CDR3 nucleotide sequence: TGTGCCAGCAGTTACGAGGGTTCCCGCACAGATACGCAGTATTTT. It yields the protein CASSYEGSRTDTQYF.

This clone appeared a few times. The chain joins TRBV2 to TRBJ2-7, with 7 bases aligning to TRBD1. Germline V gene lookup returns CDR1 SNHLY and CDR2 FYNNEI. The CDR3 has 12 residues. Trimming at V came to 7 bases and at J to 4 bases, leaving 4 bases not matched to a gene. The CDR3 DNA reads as TGTGCCAGCAACGACAGGGTTTACGAGCAGTACTTC. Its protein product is CASNDRVYEQYF.

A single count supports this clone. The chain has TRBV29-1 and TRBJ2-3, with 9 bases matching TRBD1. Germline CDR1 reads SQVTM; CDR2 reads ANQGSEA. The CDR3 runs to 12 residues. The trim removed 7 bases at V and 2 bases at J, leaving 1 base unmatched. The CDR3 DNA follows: TGCAGCGGGACAGGGGACACAGATACGCAGTATTTT. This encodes CSGTGDTDTQYF.

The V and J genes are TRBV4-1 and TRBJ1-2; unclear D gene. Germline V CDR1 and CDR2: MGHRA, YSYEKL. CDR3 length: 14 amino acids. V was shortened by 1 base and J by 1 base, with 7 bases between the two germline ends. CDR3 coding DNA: TGCGCCAGCAGCCAAGCGAACGGTAACTATGGCTACACCTTC. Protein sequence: CASSQANGNYGYTF.

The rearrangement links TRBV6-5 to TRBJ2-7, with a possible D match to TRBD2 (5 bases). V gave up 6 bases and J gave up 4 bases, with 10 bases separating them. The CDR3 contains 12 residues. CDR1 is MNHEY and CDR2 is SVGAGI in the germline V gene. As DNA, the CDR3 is TGTGCCAGCAGCCCACGGGGTTACGAGCAGTACTTC. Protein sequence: CASSPRGYEQYF.

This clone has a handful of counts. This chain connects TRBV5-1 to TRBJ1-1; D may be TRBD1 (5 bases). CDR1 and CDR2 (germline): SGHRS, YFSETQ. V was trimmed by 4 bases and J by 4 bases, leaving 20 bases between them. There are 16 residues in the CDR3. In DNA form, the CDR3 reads TGCGCCAGCAGCGAGGCAACGGGGGTATGGGGCACTGAAGCTTTCTTT. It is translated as CASSEATGVWGTEAFF. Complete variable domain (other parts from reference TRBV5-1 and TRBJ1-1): KAGVTQTPRYLIKTRGQQVTLSCSPISGHRSVSWYQQTPGQGLQFLFEYFSETQRNKGNFPGRFSGRQFSNSRSEMNVSTLELGDSALYLCASSEATGVWGTEAFFGQGTRLTVV.

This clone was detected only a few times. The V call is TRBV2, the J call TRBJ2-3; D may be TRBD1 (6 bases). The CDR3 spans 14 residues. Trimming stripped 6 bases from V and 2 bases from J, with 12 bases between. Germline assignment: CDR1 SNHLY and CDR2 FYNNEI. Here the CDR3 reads CASRAGVSTDTQYF. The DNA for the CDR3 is TGTGCCAGCAGGGCAGGGGTTTCCACAGATACGCAGTATTTT.

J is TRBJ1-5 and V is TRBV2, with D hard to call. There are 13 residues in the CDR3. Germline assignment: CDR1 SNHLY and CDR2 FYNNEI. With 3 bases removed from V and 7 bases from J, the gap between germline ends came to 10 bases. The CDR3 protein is CASSDLEGQPQHF. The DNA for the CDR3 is TGTGCCAGCAGTGATTTGGAGGGACAGCCCCAGCATTTT. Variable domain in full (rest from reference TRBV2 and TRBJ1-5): EPEVTQTPSHQVTQMGQEVILRCVPISNHLYFYWYRQILGQKVEFLVSFYNNEISEKSEIFDDQFSVERPDGSNFTLKIRSTKLEDSAMYFCASSDLEGQPQHFGDGTRLSIL.

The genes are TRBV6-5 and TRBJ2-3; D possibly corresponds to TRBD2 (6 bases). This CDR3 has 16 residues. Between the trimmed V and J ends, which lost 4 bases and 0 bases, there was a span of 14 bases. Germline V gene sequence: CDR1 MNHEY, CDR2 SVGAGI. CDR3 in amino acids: CASSSPSGLSTDTQYF. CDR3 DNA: TGTGCCAGCAGTTCACCAAGCGGACTAAGCACAGATACGCAGTATTTT.

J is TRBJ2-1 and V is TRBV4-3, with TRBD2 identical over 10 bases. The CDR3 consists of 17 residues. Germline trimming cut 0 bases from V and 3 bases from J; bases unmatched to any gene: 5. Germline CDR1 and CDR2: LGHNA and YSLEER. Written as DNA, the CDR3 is TGCGCCAGCAGCCAAGATTGGGCTAGCGGGGGCTACAATGAGCAGTTCTTC. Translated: CASSQDWASGGYNEQFF.

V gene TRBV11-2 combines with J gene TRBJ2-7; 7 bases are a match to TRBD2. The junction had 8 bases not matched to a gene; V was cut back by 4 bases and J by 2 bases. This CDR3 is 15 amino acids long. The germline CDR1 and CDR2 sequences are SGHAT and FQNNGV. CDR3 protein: CASSYSGDRPYEQYF. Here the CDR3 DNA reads TGTGCCAGCAGCTACAGCGGGGATAGACCCTACGAGCAGTACTTC.